The next 14 T cell receptor beta chains were all read from a single sample in a study of T cell repertoires in cytomegalovirus infection. TCRdb reprocessed the reads with MiXCR, giving one entry per CDR3 protein. Of roughly 570,000 distinct CDR3 sequences listed, about 39% are singletons. Antigens of these TCRs are unknown. Sequenced here: cultured PBMCs, sampled from culture after CMV antigen stimulation. These receptors were taken from a human donor in good health (CMV status not recorded). Some clones in this sample may be carry-over from other donors' samples.

The J gene is TRBJ1-3, the V gene TRBV7-2; D remains unclear. The V and J ends lost 1 base and 3 bases respectively, with 7 bases between them. Germline V gene sequence: CDR1 SGHTA, CDR2 FQGNSA. CDR3 length: 14 amino acids. This CDR3 is CASSLGYSGNTIYF. As DNA, the CDR3 is TGTGCCAGCAGCTTAGGGTACAGTGGAAACACCATATATTTT.

The chain employs TRBV12-3 or TRBV12-4 and TRBJ2-7, with a possible D match to TRBD1 (6 bases). The CDR3 is 15 residues long. Trimming stripped 1 base from V and 3 bases from J, with 13 bases between. The CDR3 loop is CASSLVDVDSYEQYF. CDR3 sequence (DNA): TGTGCCAGCAGTTTAGTCGACGTGGACAGCTACGAGCAGTACTTC.

The chain links TRBV12-5 to TRBJ2-3; tentative D call: TRBD2 (5 bases). CDR3 length: 14 residues. Trimming removed 3 bases at V and 5 bases at J, with 12 bases between. Germline CDR1 LGHNT, CDR2 FRNRAP. CDR3 DNA: TGTGCTAGTGGTTTCGGAGGATGGGAAGATACGCAGTATTTT. This translates into CASGFGGWEDTQYF.

The chain is built from TRBV27 and TRBJ1-5, with a possible D match to TRBD1 (6 bases). The CDR3 loop spans 13 amino acids. CDR1 and CDR2 (germline): MNHEY, SMNVEV (reference sequence). Trimming shortened V by 8 bases and J by 9 bases, and 17 bases separated the two germline ends. The CDR3 sequence: CASGITGRVPQHF. The CDR3 nucleotides are TGTGCCAGCGGCATAACAGGGCGGGTGCCCCAGCATTTT.

In this sample, this clonotype turned up many times. CDR3 region: CASSSLRIGEKLFF. The CDR3 DNA sequence: TGTGCCAGCAGCTCCCTGAGAATAGGTGAAAAACTGTTTTTT. V and J are TRBV7-2 and TRBJ1-4; D gene uncertain. Germline V gene sequence: CDR1 SGHTA, CDR2 FQGNSA. The CDR3 consists of 14 residues. V was pared by 4 bases and J by 7 bases, with 13 bases between.

This CDR3 is CASSVGLGHTDTQYF. The DNA of the CDR3 is TGTGCCAGCAGTGTAGGGTTGGGCCACACAGATACGCAGTATTTT. The V call is TRBV6-1, the J call TRBJ2-3, with D uncertain. The germline CDR1 and CDR2 sequences are MNHNS and SASEGT. The CDR3 is 15 residues long. Between the trimmed V and J ends, which lost 4 bases and 2 bases, there was a span of 13 bases.

This clonotype was observed a handful of times. The V gene is TRBV7-9, the J gene TRBJ2-1, with D perhaps given as TRBD1 or TRBD2 (5 bases each). Germline V gene lookup returns CDR1 SEHNR and CDR2 FQNEAQ (reference sequence). Between the trimmed V and J ends, which lost 4 bases and 8 bases, there was a span of 21 bases. This CDR3 contains 16 residues. The CDR3 DNA is TGTGCCAGCAGCTCCCTCCCGGGACGGGAATTGGATGAGCAGTTCTTC. Translated, it gives CASSSLPGRELDEQFF.

The sample holds a few counts of this clonotype. The rearrangement links TRBV7-2 to TRBJ2-2; TRBD1 is a possible D gene (6 bases). This CDR3 is 16 amino acids long. The ends were cut back, 4 bases at V and 0 bases at J, with 12 bases in the middle. Germline CDR1 is SGHTA and CDR2 is FQGNSA. The DNA for the CDR3 is TGTGCCAGCAGCTGGTCCGGGACACCGAACACCGGGGAGCTGTTTTTT. Residues: CASSWSGTPNTGELFF.

This clonotype occurred a few times. The genes are TRBV27 and TRBJ1-1; D gene uncertain. V gave up 3 bases and J gave up 5 bases, with 10 bases separating them. The CDR3 contains 13 residues. Germline V gene sequence: CDR1 MNHEY, CDR2 SMNVEV (reference sequence). For the CDR3, the DNA is TGTGCCAGCAGTTTCGACGGGGAAACTGAAGCTTTCTTT. This sequence encodes CASSFDGETEAFF.

This clonotype was seen more than once but under ten times. The rearrangement links TRBV4-1 to TRBJ2-3; D is perhaps TRBD1 or TRBD2 (7 bases each). With 1 base removed from V and 4 bases from J, the gap between germline ends came to 15 bases. Germline lookup yields CDR1 MGHRA and CDR2 YSYEKL. The CDR3 has 16 residues. CDR3 protein: CASSQGPRGGADTQYF. The CDR3 DNA is TGCGCCAGCAGCCAAGGGCCCAGGGGGGGCGCAGATACGCAGTATTTT.

The chain joins TRBV20-1 to TRBJ2-1, with TRBD2 matching over 9 bases. The length of the CDR3 is 15 residues. V shed 1 base, J shed 6 bases, and the junction held 7 bases outside the gene matches. CDR1 is DFQATT and CDR2 is SNEGSKA in the germline V gene (reference sequence). CDR3 coding DNA: TGCAGTGCTAGAGGCTTGCGCGGGGGGGGCAATGAGCAGTTCTTC. Translation gives CSARGLRGGGNEQFF.

This clonotype showed up just a few times. This chain joins TRBV11-2 and TRBJ2-7; 11 bases are a match to TRBD2. Unmatched junction bases numbered 18, after V lost 6 bases and J lost 5 bases. The CDR3 is made up of 18 amino acids. Germline CDR1 SGHAT, CDR2 FQNNGV. CDR3 nucleotides: TGTGCCAGCAGGGGAGTAAAGGGAACTAGCGGGAGTAAGCACGAGCAGTACTTC. Translating gives CASRGVKGTSGSKHEQYF.

There are many counts of this clonotype. V usage is TRBV7-9 and J usage is TRBJ2-2; no definite D call. The CDR3 is 13 amino acids. Germline CDR1 is SEHNR and CDR2 is FQNEAQ (reference sequence). V was shortened by 5 bases and J by 1 base, with 5 bases between the two germline ends. The CDR3 coding sequence is TGTGCCAGCAGCCGACTGAACACCGGGGAGCTGTTTTTT. The encoded protein is CASSRLNTGELFF.

Only a few counts were recorded for this clonotype. The chain combines TRBV7-8 with TRBJ2-1; 11 bases map to TRBD2. The CDR3 contains 17 residues. J lost 7 bases, V lost 4 bases, and 12 bases had no gene match. In germline, CDR1 is SGHVS, CDR2 FQNEAQ. CDR3 loop: CASSSPLLAGAINEQFF. DNA for the CDR3: TGTGCCAGCAGCTCCCCCTTACTAGCGGGGGCCATAAATGAGCAGTTCTTC.